This T cell receptor beta chain comes out of a study of patients and donors after allogeneic stem cell transplantation. The table lists this clonotype with many counts. TCRdb redid the calling of the RT-PCR reads with MiXCR, one entry per CDR3 protein. The data hold about 150,000 distinct CDR3 sequences, with 24% observed a single time. The CDR3 has 13 amino acids. Trimming left V 7 bases short and J 0 bases short, with 7 bases between. Germline CDR1 ENHRY, CDR2 SYGVKD. Material for sequencing was blood, either unsorted or a sorted T cell fraction (not recorded which). The rearrangement uses TRBV10-3 and TRBJ1-3; D is ambiguous. The clonotype was recovered from a human donor who was either an allogeneic HSCT recipient or a stem cell or donor lymphocyte infusion donor (not recorded which). It is not recorded whose cells these are; they may come from a transplant donor. CDR3 sequence: CAINSASGNTIYF. CDR3 nucleotides: TGTGCCATCAATTCAGCCTCTGGAAACACCATATATTTT.